The 25 T cell receptor beta chains given below trace back to one sample, sequenced in a study of OX40 agonist ivuxolimab in advanced cancers. Generated by immunoSEQ multiplex PCR, the TCRdb table keeps only in-frame clones and is missing some. The data hold 35,000 to 40,000 clones, with 80% to 90% observed a single time. Specimen: CD4+ or CD8+ T cells sorted from blood, collected in a trial of the OX40 agonist ivuxolimab. These receptors all come from an adult with an advanced solid tumor such as melanoma, head and neck, liver or kidney cancer.

The CDR3 DNA reads as TGCGCCAGCAGTCCTAGGGGCACTAGCGGGAGTCGGCGCTACGAGCAGTACTTC. Protein product: CASSPRGTSGSRRYEQYF. The rearrangement uses TRBV10-1 and TRBJ2-7; 11 bases agree with TRBD2. V lost 5 bases to trimming and J lost 3 bases; unmatched junction nucleotides: 15. The CDR3 is 18 amino acids. The V gene's germline CDR1 is WNHNN and CDR2 SYGVQD (reference sequence).

V usage is TRBV7-9 and J usage is TRBJ1-6, with D uncertain. Trimming cost V 5 bases and J 0 bases, with 8 bases left between them. Germline assignment: CDR1 SEHNR and CDR2 FQNEAQ (reference sequence). This CDR3 spans 15 amino acids. CDR3 coding DNA: TGTGCCAGCAGCGGCGGGAGCTCCTATAATTCACCCCTCCACTTT. Translated, it gives CASSGGSSYNSPLHF.

V is TRBV7-9 and J is TRBJ2-7, with a possible D match to TRBD1 (6 bases). There are 12 residues in the CDR3. Deletions cut 5 bases from V and 3 bases from J, with 8 bases between. The germline V gene encodes CDR1 SEHNR and CDR2 FQNEAQ (reference sequence). CDR3: CASSEGVYEQYF. CDR3 coding DNA: TGTGCCAGCAGCGAGGGGGTCTACGAGCAGTACTTC.

The V call is TRBV7-3, the J call TRBJ2-5; TRBD2 might be the D (6 bases). V was cut by 4 bases and J by 4 bases, with 13 bases left in between. CDR3 size: 14 residues. Looked up from germline, CDR1 is SGHTA and CDR2 is FQGTGA. CDR3 sequence: CASSSQGGGETQYF. CDR3 DNA sequence: TGTGCCAGCAGCTCGCAGGGAGGAGGAGAGACCCAGTACTTC.

The genes are TRBV11-3 and TRBJ2-1, with 14 bases fitting TRBD2. With V trimmed by 4 bases and J by 1 base, 6 bases remained unmatched. The V gene's germline CDR1 is SGHNT and CDR2 YENEEA. The CDR3 has 18 residues. CDR3 bases: TGTGCCAGCAGCTCGGGACTAGCGGGAGCTTCGTCCTACAATGAGCAGTTCTTC. This gives the protein CASSSGLAGASSYNEQFF.

This clone was detected once. V is TRBV11-1 and J is TRBJ2-7; 7 bases agree with TRBD1. There are 14 residues in the CDR3. Trimming took 3 bases from V and 2 from J; bases not matched to a gene: 4. The germline CDR1 and CDR2 sequences are SGHAT and FQDESV (reference sequence). The CDR3 DNA is TGTGCCAGCAGCTTGAAGACAGGGCCCTACGAGCAGTACTTC. Encoded protein: CASSLKTGPYEQYF.

Details on this clone: This sample also contains other DNA sequences that code for the same CDR3. The chain uses TRBV7-9 and TRBJ2-5; D call uncertain. CDR1 is SEHNR, CDR2 FQNEAQ, per germline (reference sequence). CDR3 length equals 13 residues. V was cut by 5 bases and J by 3 bases, with 10 bases left in between. The CDR3 nucleotides read TGTGCCAGCAGCAGGAACAAGAAAGAGACCCAGTACTTC. Translated: CASSRNKKETQYF.

This clone was recorded once. The V call is TRBV4-2, the J call TRBJ2-7; TRBD2 agrees at 9 bases. The CDR3 spans 14 residues. The germline V gene has CDR1 LGHNA and CDR2 YNFKEQ. V lost 4 bases to trimming and J lost 5 bases; unmatched junction nucleotides: 6. The CDR3, as DNA: TGTGCCAGCAGCCCCGCTAGCGGGGCCCACGAGCAGTACTTC. Its protein is CASSPASGAHEQYF.

By proportion, this clone is medium-sized. J is TRBJ2-7 and V is TRBV5-4; 11 bases fit TRBD1. Germline lookup yields CDR1 SGHNT and CDR2 YYREEE (reference sequence). V gave up 6 bases and J gave up 2 bases; unmatched junction bases: 19. The CDR3 is 19 residues long. The CDR3 loop is CASTSNRMGTGQGAYEQYF. The CDR3 DNA follows: TGTGCCAGCACCTCGAATAGAATGGGAACGGGACAGGGGGCCTACGAGCAGTACTTC.

The chain uses TRBV9 and TRBJ1-2; 7 nucleotides agree with TRBD1. The CDR3 consists of 16 residues. J lost 0 bases, V lost 2 bases, and 7 bases had no gene match. From germline, CDR1 is SGDLS and CDR2 YYNGEE. CDR3 sequence: CASSVGGGASNYGYTF. CDR3 DNA sequence: TGTGCCAGCAGCGTTGGAGGGGGCGCGTCTAACTATGGCTACACCTTC.

This rearrangement joins TRBV5-6 to TRBJ2-5, with D possibly being TRBD2 (5 bases). With 2 bases removed from V and 5 bases from J, the gap between germline ends came to 13 bases. Germline V gene sequence: CDR1 SGHDT, CDR2 YYEEEE. The CDR3 is 14 residues long. CDR3 amino acids: CASSFYGRGETQYF. CDR3 nucleotide sequence: TGTGCCAGCAGCTTTTACGGGCGAGGGGAGACCCAGTACTTC.

The chain recombines TRBV5-1 with TRBJ2-5, with a tentative D call TRBD1 (6 bases). The V end lost 4 bases, the J end lost 3 bases, and 10 bases lay between the germline ends. The CDR3 is made up of 13 amino acids. Germline V lookup: CDR1 SGHRS, CDR2 YFSETQ. This CDR3 is CASSKQGEETQYF. Here the CDR3 DNA reads TGCGCCAGCAGCAAACAGGGCGAAGAGACCCAGTACTTC. Full variable domain (rest looked up from reference TRBV5-1 and TRBJ2-5): KAGVTQTPRYLIKTRGQQVTLSCSPISGHRSVSWYQQTPGQGLQFLFEYFSETQRNKGNFPGRFSGRQFSNSRSEMNVSTLELGDSALYLCASSKQGEETQYFGPGTRLLVL.

This clone was detected only a few times. The chain has TRBV7-9 and TRBJ1-5; no reliable D call. Deletions cut 7 bases from V and 7 bases from J, with 11 bases between. CDR3 length: 12 residues. Germline V CDR1 and CDR2: SEHNR, FQNEAQ (reference sequence). The CDR3, as DNA: TGTGCCAGCACCTCGGAGGTCCAGCCCCAGCATTTT. Its protein product is CASTSEVQPQHF.

This chain uses TRBV7-9 with TRBJ2-1; no clear D. Germline V gene data show CDR1 as SEHNR and CDR2 as FQNEAQ (reference sequence). This CDR3 has 14 amino acids. Trimming cost V 4 bases and J 3 bases, with 10 bases left between them. The CDR3: CASSSSPIYNEQFF. For the CDR3, the DNA is TGTGCCAGCAGCTCGTCCCCAATCTACAATGAGCAGTTCTTC.

V gene TRBV28 combines with J gene TRBJ1-2; a possible D gene is TRBD1 (5 bases). V lost 8 bases and J 4 bases, leaving 11 bases between the germline ends. CDR3 length: 12 residues. Per the germline V gene, CDR1 is MDHEN and CDR2 is SYDVKM. This chain's CDR3 is CASSWGSYGYTF. The CDR3 bases are TGTGCCAGCTCCTGGGGCAGCTATGGCTACACCTTC.

CDR3 in amino acids: CASSPTRRNEKLFF. DNA for the CDR3: TGTGCCAGCAGCCCCACCAGGAGGAATGAAAAACTGTTTTTT. The rearrangement links TRBV6-5 to TRBJ1-4, with D uncertain. This CDR3 has 14 residues. The germline V and J ends were trimmed by 6 bases and 5 bases, with 13 bases remaining between them. From germline, CDR1 is MNHEY and CDR2 SVGAGI.

The rearrangement uses TRBV7-2 and TRBJ2-5; the D is unclear. Trimming removed 5 bases from V and 4 bases from J, with 17 bases in between. The CDR3 has 15 amino acids. CDR1 SGHTA and CDR2 FQGNSA come from the germline V gene. The DNA of the CDR3 is TGTGCCAGCAGCCAGGATTATACAGAGACAGAGACCCAGTACTTC. It codes for CASSQDYTETETQYF.

The chain joins TRBV5-8 to TRBJ2-3, with 9 bases fitting TRBD1. Trimming at V came to 0 bases and at J to 4 bases, leaving 9 bases not matched to a gene. The germline V gene has CDR1 SGHTS and CDR2 YDEGEE. This CDR3 region has 17 residues. The CDR3 nucleotides are TGTGCCAGCAGCTTGGCCACCGGGACAGGGAGGTCAGATACGCAGTATTTT. This encodes CASSLATGTGRSDTQYF.

This clone was seen just once. The rearrangement uses TRBV5-1 and TRBJ2-1; maybe TRBD2 (6 bases). The CDR3 extends over 15 amino acids. V lost 0 bases, J lost 1 base, and 8 bases lay in between. CDR1 is SGHRS, CDR2 YFSETQ, per germline. The DNA of the CDR3 is TGCGCCAGCAGCTTGGACGGGAGTTCCTACAATGAGCAGTTCTTC. This gives the protein CASSLDGSSYNEQFF. Variable domain in full (rest from reference TRBV5-1 and TRBJ2-1): KAGVTQTPRYLIKTRGQQVTLSCSPISGHRSVSWYQQTPGQGLQFLFEYFSETQRNKGNFPGRFSGRQFSNSRSEMNVSTLELGDSALYLCASSLDGSSYNEQFFGPGTRLTVL.

The rearrangement links TRBV28 to TRBJ1-2; 8 bases line up with TRBD1. The V segment lost 5 bases and the J segment 3 bases; nucleotides outside the gene matches: 14. The CDR3 spans 17 residues. CDR1 is MDHEN and CDR2 is SYDVKM in the germline V gene. The CDR3 DNA is TGTGCCAGCAGTCCCCCCGGCAGGGGGCGCGGTGACTATGGCTACACCTTC. Its protein is CASSPPGRGRGDYGYTF.

This rearrangement joins TRBV21-1 to TRBJ2-3; the table's D call of TRBD2 was not tested on the DNA. TRBV21-1 represents a pseudogene. The CDR3 runs to 15 residues. CDR3 coding DNA: TGTGCCAGCAGCCAGACTAGCGTGTCGGCAGATACGCAGTATTTT. Translating it yields CASSQTSVSADTQYF.

CDR3 residues: CASSELGDPDTEAFF. CDR3 in DNA: TGTGCCAGCAGTGAATTGGGGGACCCGGACACTGAAGCTTTCTTT. V usage is TRBV2 and J usage is TRBJ1-1, with D possibly matching TRBD1 (5 bases). This CDR3 is 15 amino acids long. V was clipped by 2 bases and J by 3 bases, with 13 bases between them. Germline V gene data show CDR1 as SNHLY and CDR2 as FYNNEI. The full variable domain, in which reference TRBV2 and TRBJ1-1 provide the parts outside the CDR3, is EPEVTQTPSHQVTQMGQEVILRCVPISNHLYFYWYRQILGQKVEFLVSFYNNEISEKSEIFDDQFSVERPDGSNFTLKIRSTKLEDSAMYFCASSELGDPDTEAFFGQGTRLTVV.

The J gene is TRBJ2-5, the V gene TRBV4-1, with 8 bases lining up with TRBD2. With the DNA end fitting TRBJ2-7 better, the J assignment may be wrong. The length of the CDR3 is 16 residues. Germline-derived CDR1 and CDR2 are MGHRA and YSYEKL. The CDR3 coding sequence is TGCGCCAGCAGCCAAGATCCCGGGAGGGGGGCATACGAGCAGTACTTC. Translation gives CASSQDPGRGAYEQYF.

The chain employs TRBV5-8 and TRBJ2-3; no clear D. Germline V CDR1 and CDR2: SGHTS, YDEGEE. Between the trimmed V and J ends, which lost 0 bases and 0 bases, there was a span of 8 bases. The CDR3 runs to 15 residues. In nucleotides, the CDR3 is TGTGCCAGCAGCTTGGAGCCAGCTAGCACAGATACGCAGTATTTT. The encoded protein is CASSLEPASTDTQYF.

The rearrangement joins TRBV7-9 to TRBJ1-5, with 8 bases that match TRBD1. Germline CDR1 reads SEHNR; CDR2 reads FQNEAQ (reference sequence). Trimming removed 5 bases from V and 2 bases from J; junction bases left unmatched: 5. The CDR3 length is 15 residues. The CDR3 spells CASSPTGGGNQPQHF. CDR3 in DNA: TGTGCCAGCAGCCCAACAGGGGGAGGCAATCAGCCCCAGCATTTT. The full variable domain, with the rest looked up from reference TRBV7-9 and TRBJ1-5, is DTGVSQNPRHKITKRGQNVTFRCDPISEHNRLYWYRQTLGQGPEFLTYFQNEAQLEKSRLLSDRFSAERPKGSFSTLEIQRTEQGDSAMYLCASSPTGGGNQPQHFGDGTRLSIL.